The 14 T cell receptor beta chains presented below share a single source sample, sequenced in a study of CD8+CD57+ T cells in acquired aplastic anemia. Genomic DNA acted as the template from which TCR beta VDJ combination and CDR3 sequence profiling were carried out. TCRdb recomputed calls from the reads with MiXCR, one row per CDR3 protein. The table lists some 410,000 distinct CDR3 sequences, just under 70% of them singletons. Sequences were obtained from sorted CD4+, CD8+, or CD8+CD57+ T cells (not recorded which) from PBMCs. The receptors originated from a human donor in good health, serving as a control.

The chain combines TRBV20-1 with TRBJ2-7, with D perhaps matching TRBD2 (6 bases). The germline V and J ends were trimmed by 5 bases and 3 bases, with 14 bases remaining between them. The germline V gene encodes CDR1 DFQATT and CDR2 SNEGSKA (reference sequence). The CDR3 has 13 amino acids. CDR3 coding DNA: TGCAGTGCTCGGCGGGACGTGTGCTACGAGCAGTACTTC. Its translation: CSARRDVCYEQYF.

The chain employs TRBV6-5 and TRBJ2-5, with unresolved D. Trimming left V 7 bases short and J 5 bases short, with 20 bases between. Germline values: CDR1 MNHEY, CDR2 SVGAGI. The CDR3 totals 15 residues. CDR3 sequence reads: CASMASAPNPETQYF. For the CDR3, the DNA is TGTGCCAGCATGGCTAGTGCCCCAAACCCGGAGACCCAGTACTTC.

In DNA, the CDR3 is TGTGCCAGCAGTGAACGCCGGGACAAAGGCCAAGATACCAATCAGCCCCAGCATTTT. Encoded protein: CASSERRDKGQDTNQPQHF. This sequence joins TRBV7-2 and TRBJ1-5; D is possibly TRBD1 (6 bases). The CDR3 loop spans 19 amino acids. Germline loops: CDR1 SGHTA, CDR2 FQGNSA. The germline V and J ends were trimmed by 6 bases and 3 bases, with 27 bases remaining between them.

This clonotype was detected only once. A read error may account for a junction end that differs from germline. The V gene is TRBV10-3, the J gene TRBJ1-6, with 7 positions matching TRBD1. Germline CDR1 and CDR2: ENHRY and SYGVKD. The CDR3 sequence is 13 residues long. CDR3 in amino acids: CAISPHGEGGHPF. The CDR3 nucleotides read TGTGCCATCAGTCCCCATGGGGAAGGGGGCCACCCCTTT.

A word on this clonotype: The junction departs from the called germline gene at one end, perhaps through a read error. This chain links TRBV7-2 with TRBJ2-7; D possibly corresponds to TRBD1 (6 bases). This CDR3 is 15 amino acids long. Germline V gene data show CDR1 as SGHTA and CDR2 as FQGNSA. This CDR3 reads CASSLEAQGGYEQYF. The CDR3 DNA is TGCGCCAGCAGCTTAGAGGCACAGGGCGGATACGAGCAGTACTTC.

The chain joins TRBV7-2 to TRBJ1-6; TRBD1 is a possible D gene (5 bases). CDR1 and CDR2 from the germline V gene are SGHTA and FQGNSA. V lost 5 bases and J lost 7, with 15 bases in between. The CDR3 consists of 15 residues. CDR3 sequence reads: CASSLQTVNNSPLHF. CDR3 DNA: TGTGCCAGCAGCCTACAGACAGTGAACAATTCACCCCTCCACTTT.

The rearrangement links TRBV12-3 or TRBV12-4 to TRBJ1-2; TRBD1 matches 7 bases. This CDR3 contains 15 residues. CDR3 coding DNA: TGTGCTAGTAGTTTACCTCAGGGGGAGGACTATGGCTACACCTTC. Translating gives CASSLPQGEDYGYTF.

The chain uses TRBV7-2 and TRBJ1-3, with D uncertain. The CDR3 runs to 15 residues. Deletions cut 4 bases from V and 16 bases from J, with 26 bases between. Germline loops: CDR1 SGHTA, CDR2 FQGNSA. DNA of the CDR3: TGTGCCAGCAGCTCCAGCTGCGCGCAGTGCTTCGCGCCGTATTTT. Translating gives CASSSSCAQCFAPYF.

As concerns this clonotype: A much larger clone lies one base from this, so it may be a read error. J is TRBJ1-4 and V is TRBV10-3; 7 bases are shared with TRBD1. Germline CDR1 is ENHRY and CDR2 is SYGVKD. This CDR3 has 15 amino acids. Trimming cost V 10 bases and J 6 bases; bases outside gene matches: 14. The CDR3 bases are TGTGCCAGCAGCCCGCGGACAGGTCGTGATGAAAAACTGTTTTTT. Its protein is CASSPRTGRDEKLFF.

This chain uses TRBV19 with TRBJ1-6; D not resolved. Trimming cost V 2 bases and J 9 bases, with 14 bases left between them. The CDR3 has 15 residues. Germline V gene data show CDR1 as LNHDA and CDR2 as SQIVND (reference sequence). The CDR3 here is CASSILAASSSPLHF. The CDR3 nucleotides read TGTGCCAGTAGTATACTCGCAGCCTCAAGTTCACCCCTCCACTTT.

This clonotype was counted ten times or more. The V call is TRBV2, the J call TRBJ2-3; 9 bases fit TRBD2. CDR3 length: 17 amino acids. The trim removed 9 bases at V and 1 base at J, leaving 14 bases unmatched. Germline V gene data show CDR1 as SNHLY and CDR2 as FYNNEI. The CDR3 sequence is CARRRFLAGRRTDTQYF. CDR3 coding DNA: TGTGCCAGACGGCGATTCCTAGCGGGGAGACGCACAGATACGCAGTATTTT. Looking up the rest from reference TRBV2 and TRBJ2-3 gives the full variable domain: EPEVTQTPSHQVTQMGQEVILRCVPISNHLYFYWYRQILGQKVEFLVSFYNNEISEKSEIFDDQFSVERPDGSNFTLKIRSTKLEDSAMYFCARRRFLAGRRTDTQYFGPGTRLTVL.

The rearrangement joins TRBV19 to TRBJ1-5; 8 nucleotides match TRBD1. Trimming took 5 bases from V and 2 from J; bases not matched to a gene: 8. This CDR3 region has 16 residues. CDR1 and CDR2 (germline): LNHDA, SQIVND (reference sequence). The CDR3 bases are TGTGCCAGTAGTGGACAGGGTAGAAGGGGCAATCAGCCCCAGCATTTT. It yields the protein CASSGQGRRGNQPQHF.

Points on this clonotype: One end of the junction fails to match germline, which may point to a read error. The chain recombines TRBV5-5 with TRBJ2-3; 9 nucleotides match TRBD2. CDR3 length: 15 residues. Germline CDR1 reads SGHKS; CDR2 reads YYEKEE (reference sequence). The CDR3 nucleotides are TGTGCCGGCAGCTTTTCAGATAGCGGGGGTGATACGCAGTATTTT. Translated, it gives CAGSFSDSGGDTQYF.

This clonotype was counted only a few times. The chain recombines TRBV7-2 with TRBJ1-6; TRBD1 might be the D (5 bases). CDR1 SGHTA and CDR2 FQGNSA come from the germline V gene. The CDR3 spans 15 residues. The V gene lost 5 bases and the J gene lost 7 bases, with 15 bases spanning the gap. CDR3 coding DNA: TGTGCCAGCAGCCCCCAGGGACCGAACAATTCACCCCTCCACTTT. It specifies CASSPQGPNNSPLHF.